This is a list of T cell receptor beta chains from one sample in a study of blood T cell repertoires in COVID-19. Measured with immunoSEQ multiplex PCR; TCRdb has only the in-frame clones, and not every one. The repertoire consists of roughly 250,000 clones, with around nine tenths occurring once and the leading ten covering under 2%. The sequencing sample was made of PBMCs or T cells enriched from blood (not recorded which). These receptors originate from a woman between 45 and 60 years old who had recovered from COVID-19. CDR3s include the opening cysteine and the closing phenylalanine or tryptophan. A D gene is named only where the DNA matches it firmly. Clone size is given for some rows only: seen once, a few or many times, or a class if the clone is expanded.

clone_size: NA
j_call: TRBJ2-2
d_call: NA
v_call: TRBV30
cdr3_nt: TGTGCCTGGAGAGGCGGGACCCGAAACACCGGGGAGCTGTTTTTT
cdr3_aa: CAWRGGTRNTGELFF

clone_size: NA
j_call: TRBJ2-7
d_call: NA
v_call: TRBV28
cdr3_nt: TGTGCCAGCAGTTTATATTTTCATAACGGAGCCTACGAGCAGTACTTC
cdr3_aa: CASSLYFHNGAYEQYF

clone_size: once
j_call: TRBJ1-6
d_call: TRBD1
v_call: TRBV5-1
cdr3_nt: TGCGCCAGCAGCCCTACGGACAGGATCAATTCACCCCTCCACTTT
cdr3_aa: CASSPTDRINSPLHF

clone_size: NA
j_call: TRBJ1-1
d_call: NA
v_call: TRBV7-6
cdr3_nt: TGTGCCAGCAGCCGAAACCCGAATGACAGGCTGGCCACTGAAGCTTTCTTT
cdr3_aa: CASSRNPNDRLATEAFF

clone_size: NA
j_call: TRBJ2-7
d_call: NA
v_call: TRBV28
cdr3_nt: TGTGCCAGCAGTTTAGCGGGGGCCTCCCACGAGCAGTACTTC
cdr3_aa: CASSLAGASHEQYF

clone_size: NA
j_call: TRBJ1-2
d_call: TRBD1
v_call: TRBV6-5
cdr3_nt: TGTGCCAGCAGTTACCGGGACAGAGGGCACTATGGCTACACCTTC
cdr3_aa: CASSYRDRGHYGYTF

clone_size: NA
j_call: TRBJ1-5
d_call: NA
v_call: TRBV12-3/TRBV12-4
cdr3_nt: TGTGCCAGCAGTTTCAGGGATCAGCCCCAGCATTTT
cdr3_aa: CASSFRDQPQHF

clone_size: NA
j_call: TRBJ1-2
d_call: TRBD1
v_call: TRBV5-8
cdr3_nt: TGTGCCAGCAGCTTAGTTCGTGGGGACAGCTATGGCTACACCTTC
cdr3_aa: CASSLVRGDSYGYTF

clone_size: NA
j_call: TRBJ1-1
d_call: NA
v_call: TRBV10-3
cdr3_nt: TGTGCCATCAAGGGGTCCACTGAAGCTTTCTTT
cdr3_aa: CAIKGSTEAFF

clone_size: NA
j_call: TRBJ2-1
d_call: NA
v_call: TRBV7-9
cdr3_nt: TGTGCCAGCAGCGCCGGCAGGAGGCCCCCCTACAATGAGCAGTTCTTC
cdr3_aa: CASSAGRRPPYNEQFF

clone_size: NA
j_call: TRBJ2-2
d_call: NA
v_call: TRBV18
cdr3_nt: TGTGCCAGCTCACCACGATTGGCAAATTCGAACACCGGGGAGCTGTTTTTT
cdr3_aa: CASSPRLANSNTGELFF

clone_size: NA
j_call: TRBJ2-7
d_call: TRBD1
v_call: TRBV5-1
cdr3_nt: TGCGCCAGCAGCCCGGGACAGGGGGCATACGAGCAGTACTTC
cdr3_aa: CASSPGQGAYEQYF

clone_size: NA
j_call: TRBJ2-3
d_call: TRBD2
v_call: TRBV6-5
cdr3_nt: TGTGCCAGCAGGCTTAGCGGGAGGCGGGCAGATACGCAGTATTTT
cdr3_aa: CASRLSGRRADTQYF

clone_size: NA
j_call: TRBJ2-7
d_call: TRBD1
v_call: TRBV5-4
cdr3_nt: TGTGCCAGCAGCTCCCTCCGGGACAGGGTATTGGGTAGTGAGGACGAGCAGTACTTC
cdr3_aa: CASSSLRDRVLGSEDEQYF

clone_size: NA
j_call: TRBJ1-1
d_call: NA
v_call: TRBV29-1
cdr3_nt: TGCAGCGTTGTTACAGGGTTGGGCACTGAAGCTTTCTTT
cdr3_aa: CSVVTGLGTEAFF

clone_size: NA
j_call: TRBJ2-1
d_call: TRBD1
v_call: TRBV7-2
cdr3_nt: TGTGCCAGCAGCTTAGTCCCCGGACAGGGAAGCTCCTACAATGAGCAGTTCTTC
cdr3_aa: CASSLVPGQGSSYNEQFF

clone_size: NA
j_call: TRBJ2-1
d_call: TRBD2
v_call: TRBV24-1
cdr3_nt: TGTGCCACCAGTGACCCGGGACTAGCGGAGGATGAGCAGTTCTTC
cdr3_aa: CATSDPGLAEDEQFF

clone_size: NA
j_call: TRBJ2-7
d_call: NA
v_call: TRBV11-2
cdr3_nt: TGTGCCAGCAGCAACCTCAGGAAAACCTACGAGCAGTACTTC
cdr3_aa: CASSNLRKTYEQYF

clone_size: NA
j_call: TRBJ2-1
d_call: NA
v_call: TRBV4-1
cdr3_nt: TGCGCCAGCAGCCAAGATTGGGCAAACAATGAGCAGTTCTTC
cdr3_aa: CASSQDWANNEQFF

clone_size: NA
j_call: TRBJ1-4
d_call: NA
v_call: TRBV2
cdr3_nt: TGTGCCAGCAGTGATGCCCTTAGAGAAGAAAAACTGTTTTTT
cdr3_aa: CASSDALREEKLFF

clone_size: once
j_call: TRBJ2-3
d_call: NA
v_call: TRBV5-1
cdr3_nt: TGCGCCAGCAGTCCGAACGGGGAGAGCACAGATACGCAGTATTTT
cdr3_aa: CASSPNGESTDTQYF

clone_size: NA
j_call: TRBJ2-1
d_call: TRBD2
v_call: TRBV7-3
cdr3_nt: TGTGCCAGCAGCTTAACGCCCTCTAGCGGGAGTCCGTATGAGCAGTTCTTC
cdr3_aa: CASSLTPSSGSPYEQFF

clone_size: NA
j_call: TRBJ2-2
d_call: NA
v_call: TRBV27
cdr3_nt: TGTGCCAGCAGTTTATATGGGAGTCACCCTTCAGCCGGGGAGCTGTTTTTT
cdr3_aa: CASSLYGSHPSAGELFF

clone_size: NA
j_call: TRBJ2-6
d_call: NA
v_call: TRBV4-1
cdr3_nt: TGCGCCTGCGGGTCCGCGGGTGCTGGGGCCAACGTCCTGACTTTC
cdr3_aa: CACGSAGAGANVLTF

clone_size: NA
j_call: TRBJ2-1
d_call: TRBD1
v_call: TRBV2
cdr3_nt: TGTGCCAGCAGTGACGAGCAAGCCGGGACAGATTGGTTCTTC
cdr3_aa: CASSDEQAGTDWFF